A single sample gave rise to the 3 T cell receptor beta chains below, sequenced in a study of OX40 agonist ivuxolimab in advanced cancers. Measured with immunoSEQ multiplex PCR; TCRdb has only the in-frame clones, and not every one. Among about 46,000 clones, roughly 90% were seen once, and the ten largest hold roughly 3.5%. The input for sequencing was CD4+ or CD8+ T cells sorted from blood, taken in a trial of the OX40 agonist ivuxolimab. These receptors came from an adult with an advanced solid tumor such as melanoma, head and neck, liver or kidney cancer.

The chain joins TRBV27 to TRBJ1-1; 9 nucleotides line up with TRBD1. The CDR3 spans 15 residues. Trimming removed 3 bases from V and 3 bases from J; junction bases left unmatched: 5. Looked up from germline, CDR1 is MNHEY and CDR2 is SMNVEV (reference sequence). The CDR3 loop is CASSLGQGVHTEAFF. The CDR3 DNA reads TGTGCCAGCAGTTTGGGACAGGGCGTTCACACTGAAGCTTTCTTT.

This clone occurred once. The V and J genes are TRBV19 and TRBJ2-6; D may be TRBD2 (5 bases). Germline V gene data show CDR1 as LNHDA and CDR2 as SQIVND (reference sequence). V was trimmed by 10 bases and J by 1 base, leaving 11 bases between them. The CDR3 loop spans 14 amino acids. The CDR3 DNA reads as TGTGCCACAACCGGGGTTTCTGGGGCCAACGTCCTGACTTTC. Amino acid sequence: CATTGVSGANVLTF. Filled out from reference TRBV19 and TRBJ2-6, the complete variable domain reads DGGITQSPKYLFRKEGQNVTLSCEQNLNHDAMYWYRQDPGQGLRLIYYSQIVNDFQKGDIAEGYSVSREKKESFPLTVTSAQKNPTAFYLCATTGVSGANVLTFGAGSRLTVL.

The genes are TRBV6-4 and TRBJ2-1; 10 nucleotides line up with TRBD2. The CDR3 runs to 16 residues. V shed 5 bases, J shed 10 bases, and the junction held 14 bases outside the gene matches. Looked up from germline, CDR1 is MRHNA and CDR2 is SNTAGT. CDR3 protein: CASSTRLAGDRDEQFF. Written as DNA, the CDR3 is TGTGCCAGCAGTACCAGACTAGCGGGCGATAGGGACGAGCAGTTCTTC.